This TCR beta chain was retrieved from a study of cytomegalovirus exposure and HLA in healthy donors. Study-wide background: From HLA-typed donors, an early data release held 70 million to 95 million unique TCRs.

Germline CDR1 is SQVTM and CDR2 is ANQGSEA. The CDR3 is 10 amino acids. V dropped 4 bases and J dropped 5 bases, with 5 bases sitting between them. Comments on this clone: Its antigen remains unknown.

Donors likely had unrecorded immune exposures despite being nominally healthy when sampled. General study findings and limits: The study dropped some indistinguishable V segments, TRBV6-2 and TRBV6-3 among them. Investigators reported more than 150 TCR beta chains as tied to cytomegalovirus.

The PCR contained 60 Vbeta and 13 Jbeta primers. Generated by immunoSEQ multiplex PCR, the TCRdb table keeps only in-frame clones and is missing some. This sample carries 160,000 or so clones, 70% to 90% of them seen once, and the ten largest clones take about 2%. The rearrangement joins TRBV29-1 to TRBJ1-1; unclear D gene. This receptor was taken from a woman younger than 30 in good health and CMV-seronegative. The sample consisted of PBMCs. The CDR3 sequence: CSVGRTEAFF. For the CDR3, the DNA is TGCAGCGTTGGGAGGACTGAAGCTTTCTTT.